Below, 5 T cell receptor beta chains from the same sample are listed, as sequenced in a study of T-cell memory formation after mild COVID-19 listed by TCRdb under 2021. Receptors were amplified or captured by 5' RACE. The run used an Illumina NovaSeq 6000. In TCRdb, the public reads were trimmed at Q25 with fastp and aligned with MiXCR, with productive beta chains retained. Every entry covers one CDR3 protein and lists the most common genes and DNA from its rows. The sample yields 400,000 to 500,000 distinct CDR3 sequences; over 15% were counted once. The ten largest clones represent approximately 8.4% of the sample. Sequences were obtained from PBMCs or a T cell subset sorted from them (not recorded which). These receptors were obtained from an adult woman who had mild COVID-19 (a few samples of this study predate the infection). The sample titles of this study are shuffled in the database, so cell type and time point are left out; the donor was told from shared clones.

Here the CDR3 reads CASIPGPGETQYF. In DNA, the CDR3 is TGTGCCAGCATCCCCGGTCCGGGAGAGACCCAGTACTTC. The rearrangement joins TRBV12-3 or TRBV12-4 to TRBJ2-5; D gene uncertain. Trimming removed 7 bases at V and 4 bases at J, with 13 bases between. The CDR3 has 13 amino acids.

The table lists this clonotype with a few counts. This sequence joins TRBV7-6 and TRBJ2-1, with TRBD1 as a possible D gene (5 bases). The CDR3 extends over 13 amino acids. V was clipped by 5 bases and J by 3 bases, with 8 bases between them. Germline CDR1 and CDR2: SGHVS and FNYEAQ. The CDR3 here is CASSGGHYNEQFF. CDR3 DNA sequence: TGTGCCAGCAGCGGCGGACACTACAATGAGCAGTTCTTC. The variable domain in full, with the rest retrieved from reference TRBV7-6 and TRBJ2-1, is GAGVSQSPRYKVTKRGQDVALRCDPISGHVSLYWYRQALGQGPEFLTYFNYEAQQDKSGLPNDRFSAERPEGSISTLTIQRTEQRDSAMYRCASSGGHYNEQFFGPGTRLTVL.

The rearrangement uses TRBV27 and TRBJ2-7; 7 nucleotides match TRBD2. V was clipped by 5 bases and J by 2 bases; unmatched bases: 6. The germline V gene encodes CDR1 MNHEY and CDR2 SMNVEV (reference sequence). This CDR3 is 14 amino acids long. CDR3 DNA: TGTGCCAGCAGTCTCGCTCGGGGGGCCTACGAGCAGTACTTC. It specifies CASSLARGAYEQYF.

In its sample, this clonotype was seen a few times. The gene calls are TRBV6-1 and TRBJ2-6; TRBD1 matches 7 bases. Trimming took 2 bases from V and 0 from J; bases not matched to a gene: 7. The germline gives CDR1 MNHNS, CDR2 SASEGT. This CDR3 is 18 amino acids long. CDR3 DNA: TGTGCCAGCAGTGAAAGCCGGGACAGCCTCTCTGGGGCCAACGTCCTGACTTTC. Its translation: CASSESRDSLSGANVLTF.

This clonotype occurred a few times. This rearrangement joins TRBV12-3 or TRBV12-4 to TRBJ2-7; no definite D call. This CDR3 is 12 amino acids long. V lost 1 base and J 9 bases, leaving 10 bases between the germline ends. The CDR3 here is CASSLDRAVQYF. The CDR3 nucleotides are TGTGCCAGCAGTTTAGACCGGGCGGTGCAGTACTTC.